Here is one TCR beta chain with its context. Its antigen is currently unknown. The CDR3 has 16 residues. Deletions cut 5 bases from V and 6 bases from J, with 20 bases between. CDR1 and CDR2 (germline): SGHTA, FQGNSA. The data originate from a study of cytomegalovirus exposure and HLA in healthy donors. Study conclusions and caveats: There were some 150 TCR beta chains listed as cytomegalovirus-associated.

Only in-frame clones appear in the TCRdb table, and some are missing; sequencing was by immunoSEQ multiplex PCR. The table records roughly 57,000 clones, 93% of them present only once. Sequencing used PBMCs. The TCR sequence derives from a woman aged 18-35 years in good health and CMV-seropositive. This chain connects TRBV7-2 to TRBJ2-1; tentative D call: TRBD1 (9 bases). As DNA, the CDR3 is TGTGCCAGCAGCCTACAGGGGGCGCGGGGGGTCAATGAGCAGTTCTTC. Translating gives CASSLQGARGVNEQFF.